The clone carrying this TCR beta chain occurred many times. This specimen belongs to a study of CD8+CD57+ T cells in acquired aplastic anemia. Study-wide context: The study obtained an average of around 3.4 ug of DNA from sorted CD4+ and CD8+ cells.

The template for TCR beta VDJ and CDR3 sequence profiling was genomic DNA. MiXCR was run by TCRdb on the reads, yielding one entry per CDR3 protein. The data contain around 250,000 distinct CDR3 sequences, about 56% of them singletons. The TCR comes from a human donor with severe aplastic anemia or a healthy control (not recorded which). The source material was sorted CD4+, CD8+, or CD8+CD57+ T cells (not recorded which) from PBMCs.

The chain's CDR3 is CASSADTGGTQPQHF. Written as DNA, the CDR3 is TGTGCCAGCAGCGCAGACACAGGGGGCACTCAGCCCCAGCATTTT. The chain carries TRBV9 and TRBJ1-5; 9 nucleotides align to TRBD1. J was trimmed by 6 bases and V by 3 bases; bases with no gene match: 7. This CDR3 has 15 residues. Germline V gives CDR1 SGDLS, CDR2 YYNGEE. Based on the CDR3 plus reference TRBV9 and TRBJ1-5, the full variable domain is DSGVTQTPKHLITATGQRVTLRCSPRSGDLSVYWYQQSLDQGLQFLIQYYNGEERAKGNILERFSAQQFPDLHSELNLSSLELGDSALYFCASSADTGGTQPQHFGDGTRLSIL.